These 16 T cell receptor beta chains originate from one sample sequenced in a study of PD-1 blockade in classical Hodgkin lymphoma. The method was immunoSEQ multiplex PCR; TCRdb's version includes in-frame clones alone and lacks a portion of them. Of roughly 140,000 clones in the sample, under 85% were seen once. Each patient's relapse followed autologous stem cell transplantation, and brentuximab vedotin exposure varied. The material was peripheral blood mononuclear cells (PBMCs), obtained before the second cycle of nivolumab. All receptors come from a human donor with classical Hodgkin lymphoma.

The chain carries TRBV10-3 and TRBJ2-1; TRBD2 is a possible D gene (5 bases). CDR3 size: 14 residues. Trimming removed 0 bases from V and 7 bases from J, with 10 bases in between. The germline V gene encodes CDR1 ENHRY and CDR2 SYGVKD. DNA for the CDR3: TGTGCCATCAGTGAGTCAGGGAGCGTTAATGAGCAGTTCTTC. As protein: CAISESGSVNEQFF.

This chain joins TRBV5-6 and TRBJ1-1, with unresolved D. Germline V gene lookup returns CDR1 SGHDT and CDR2 YYEEEE. CDR3 size: 13 residues. The germline V and J ends were trimmed by 4 bases and 2 bases, with 9 bases remaining between them. The CDR3 nucleotides are TGTGCCAGCAGCACCCGACCCAACACTGAAGCTTTCTTT. It is translated as CASSTRPNTEAFF.

The chain joins TRBV28 to TRBJ2-6; a weak D match, TRBD1 (6 bases). Germline CDR1 MDHEN, CDR2 SYDVKM. Trimming took off 7 bases at V and 0 bases at J, with 16 bases between the two ends. This CDR3 has 17 amino acids. CDR3 sequence: CASTATGRPSGANVLTF. The DNA for the CDR3 is TGTGCCAGCACCGCGACAGGACGACCCTCTGGGGCCAACGTCCTGACTTTC. The complete variable domain, with remaining parts taken from reference TRBV28 and TRBJ2-6, reads DVKVTQSSRYLVKRTGEKVFLECVQDMDHENMFWYRQDPGLGLRLIYFSYDVKMKEKGDIPEGYSVSREKKERFSLILESASTNQTSMYLCASTATGRPSGANVLTFGAGSRLTVL.

The chain carries TRBV19 and TRBJ2-4, with D perhaps matching TRBD2 (5 bases). The germline gives CDR1 LNHDA, CDR2 SQIVND (reference sequence). The CDR3 spans 13 residues. V lost 3 bases, J lost 7 bases, and 10 bases lay in between. The CDR3 protein is CASSIRGINIQYF. The DNA of the CDR3 is TGTGCCAGTAGTATTAGAGGGATTAACATTCAGTACTTC. Full variable domain (remainder filled in from reference TRBV19 and TRBJ2-4): DGGITQSPKYLFRKEGQNVTLSCEQNLNHDAMYWYRQDPGQGLRLIYYSQIVNDFQKGDIAEGYSVSREKKESFPLTVTSAQKNPTAFYLCASSIRGINIQYFGAGTRLSVL.

The gene calls are TRBV4-2 and TRBJ2-7, with a tentative D call TRBD2 (5 bases). V gave up 1 base and J gave up 8 bases, with 6 bases separating them. This CDR3 has 11 residues. The V gene's germline CDR1 is LGHNA and CDR2 YNFKEQ. The CDR3 is CASSQAGKQYF. The CDR3 nucleotides are TGTGCCAGCAGCCAAGCGGGGAAGCAGTACTTC.

J is TRBJ1-2 and V is TRBV4-1; D not resolved. Germline CDR1 is MGHRA and CDR2 is YSYEKL. This CDR3 region has 12 residues. V was trimmed by 1 base and J by 7 bases, leaving 7 bases between them. CDR3 in amino acids: CASSQGRGGYTF. CDR3 DNA: TGCGCCAGCAGCCAAGGTCGGGGTGGCTACACCTTC.

The chain links TRBV12-5 to TRBJ1-2; D not certain. V lost 4 bases and J 3 bases, leaving 9 bases between the germline ends. Germline CDR1 reads LGHNT; CDR2 reads FRNRAP. The CDR3 covers 13 residues. The CDR3 spells CASGSPGDYGYTF. The CDR3 coding sequence is TGTGCTAGTGGTTCTCCGGGCGACTATGGCTACACCTTC.

The rearrangement links TRBV7-6 to TRBJ1-5; 9 bases fit TRBD1. Germline V gene data show CDR1 as SGHVS and CDR2 as FNYEAQ. V shed 6 bases, J shed 3 bases, and the junction held 12 bases outside the gene matches. The CDR3 has 17 amino acids. CDR3 DNA: TGTGCCAGCAGTTCTGGACAGGGGTGGAGTGACAATCAGCCCCAGCATTTT. Translating it yields CASSSGQGWSDNQPQHF. The full variable domain, with the rest looked up from reference TRBV7-6 and TRBJ1-5, is GAGVSQSPRYKVTKRGQDVALRCDPISGHVSLYWYRQALGQGPEFLTYFNYEAQQDKSGLPNDRFSAERPEGSISTLTIQRTEQRDSAMYRCASSSGQGWSDNQPQHFGDGTRLSIL.

V is TRBV6-5 and J is TRBJ2-3; TRBD1 aligns across 7 bases. Germline CDR1 MNHEY, CDR2 SVGAGI. The CDR3 covers 15 residues. V was pared by 6 bases and J by 0 bases, with 6 bases of the junction left unmatched. CDR3 DNA: TGTGCCAGCAGACAAACAGGGGCGAGCACAGATACGCAGTATTTT. Protein sequence: CASRQTGASTDTQYF.

The chain links TRBV5-4 to TRBJ2-7; 9 nucleotides agree with TRBD2. The V segment lost 4 bases and the J segment 5 bases; nucleotides outside the gene matches: 7. The CDR3 totals 14 residues. Germline V lookup: CDR1 SGHNT, CDR2 YYREEE (reference sequence). CDR3 in DNA: TGTGCCAGCAGCGTGGCGGGGGGGCCGAACGAGCAGTACTTC. Protein sequence: CASSVAGGPNEQYF.

This chain uses TRBV4-3 with TRBJ1-2, with unresolved D. Per the germline V gene, CDR1 is LGHNA and CDR2 is YSLEER. The CDR3 spans 19 residues. The V end was cut by 4 bases, the J end by 0 bases, with 24 bases between. This CDR3 reads CASSPKLFNFGFANYGYTF. The CDR3 DNA reads as TGCGCCAGCAGCCCGAAACTCTTTAATTTCGGGTTTGCTAACTATGGCTACACCTTC.

Concerning this clone itself: Without the conserved terminal phenylalanine or tryptophan, this CDR3 likely stems from a read error. The limits of the CDR3 on the DNA are not certain, so only TCRdb's listed CDR3 is given. J is TRBJ2-7 and V is TRBV6-5; TRBD1 was called by the table and not checked on the DNA. Germline assignment: CDR1 MNHEY and CDR2 SVGAGI. The CDR3 is made up of 12 amino acids, end residues included. CDR3 loop: CASSGPGQGVGI.

The rearrangement links TRBV6-6 to TRBJ2-7; D not resolved. The V gene's germline CDR1 is MNHNY and CDR2 SVGAGI (reference sequence). This CDR3 has 15 residues. The V end lost 6 bases, the J end lost 3 bases, and 18 bases lay between the germline ends. CDR3 protein: CASSLRFGGSYEQYF. The CDR3 coding sequence is TGTGCCAGCAGCCTCCGTTTCGGCGGAAGCTACGAGCAGTACTTC.

This clone was seen once. The chain joins TRBV7-6 to TRBJ2-7, with a possible D match to TRBD1 (6 bases). The V end lost 1 base, the J end lost 5 bases, and 15 bases lay between the germline ends. The germline V gene encodes CDR1 SGHVS and CDR2 FNYEAQ. The CDR3 runs 15 residues. The CDR3 DNA sequence: TGTGCCAGCAGCTTAGTATTCCTTCCAGGGGACGAGCAGTACTTC. Encoded protein: CASSLVFLPGDEQYF.

The V call is TRBV28, the J call TRBJ2-5; D not resolved. Germline V lookup: CDR1 MDHEN, CDR2 SYDVKM. The germline V and J ends were trimmed by 2 bases and 3 bases, with 13 bases remaining between them. This CDR3 contains 15 residues. CDR3 bases: TGTGCCAGCAGTTTACCCGGACGGCCCGAAGAGACCCAGTACTTC. Translated, it gives CASSLPGRPEETQYF.

The rearrangement uses TRBV28 and TRBJ1-1; D might be TRBD1 (5 bases). From germline, CDR1 is MDHEN and CDR2 SYDVKM. Trimming took 8 bases from V and 9 from J, leaving 13 bases between them. The CDR3 is 11 amino acids. CDR3 coding DNA: TGTGCCAGCTCCTCCCGGGACCAAGCTTTCTTT. It translates to CASSSRDQAFF.